The sequence of this TCR beta chain was determined in a study of cytomegalovirus exposure and HLA in healthy donors. In the study overall: In a later analysis, the approximately 120 validation repertoires were reported to have used the same platform as the roughly 600 first-cohort repertoires. Study results and caveats: The authors confirmed in vitro that a few CMV-associated chains were specific for CMV antigens. The authors enumerated some 170 TCR beta chains as linked to cytomegalovirus.

This clone occurred a few times. The antigen remains undetermined. Per germline, CDR1 SGHRS and CDR2 YFSETQ. The CDR3 contains 16 residues. The junction had 11 bases not matched to a gene; V was cut back by 5 bases and J by 4 bases. Sequencing used immunoSEQ multiplex PCR; TCRdb keeps in-frame clones, though not all of them. The sample carries over 200,000 clones, around 86% recorded once. This TCR was sampled from a woman aged 18 to 35 in good health and CMV-seropositive. The sample consisted of PBMCs. The chain is built from TRBV5-1 and TRBJ1-2, with 10 bases fitting TRBD1. DNA of the CDR3: TGCGCCAGCAGGGCTAAAAGGACAGGGGGACTCTATGGCTACACCTTC. As protein: CASRAKRTGGLYGYTF.